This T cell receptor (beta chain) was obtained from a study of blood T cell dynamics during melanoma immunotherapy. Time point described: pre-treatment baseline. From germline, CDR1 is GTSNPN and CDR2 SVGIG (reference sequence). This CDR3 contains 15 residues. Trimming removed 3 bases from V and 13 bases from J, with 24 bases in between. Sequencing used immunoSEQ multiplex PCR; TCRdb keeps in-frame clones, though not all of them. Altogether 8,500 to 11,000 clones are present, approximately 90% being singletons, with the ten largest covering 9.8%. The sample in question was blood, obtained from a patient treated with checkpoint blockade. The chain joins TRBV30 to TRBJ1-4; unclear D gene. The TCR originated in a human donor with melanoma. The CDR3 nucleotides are TGTGCCTGGAGCGCCCAGGATTTTGGCATGAAGGGACTGTTTTTT. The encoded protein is CAWSAQDFGMKGLFF.